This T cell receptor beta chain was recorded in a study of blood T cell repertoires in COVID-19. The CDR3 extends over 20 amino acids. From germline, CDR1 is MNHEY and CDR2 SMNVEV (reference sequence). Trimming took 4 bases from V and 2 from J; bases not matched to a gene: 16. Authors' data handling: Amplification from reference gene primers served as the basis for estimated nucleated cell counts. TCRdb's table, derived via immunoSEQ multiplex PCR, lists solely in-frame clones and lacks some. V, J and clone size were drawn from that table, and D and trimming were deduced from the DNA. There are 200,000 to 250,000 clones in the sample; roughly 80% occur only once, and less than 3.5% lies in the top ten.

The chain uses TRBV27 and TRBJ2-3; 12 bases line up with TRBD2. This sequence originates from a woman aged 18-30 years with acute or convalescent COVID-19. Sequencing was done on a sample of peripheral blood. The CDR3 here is CASSYHSGLAGGLTTDTQYF. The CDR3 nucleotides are TGTGCCAGCAGTTATCATTCGGGGCTAGCGGGAGGGCTCACCACAGATACGCAGTATTTT.